One and the same sample provided the 21 T cell receptor beta chains below, sequenced in a study of CD8+ T cells in alopecia areata. cDNA reverse transcribed from extracted RNA served as the sequencing template. Clones were sequenced by immunoSEQ multiplex PCR, and TCRdb holds only the in-frame ones, with some missing. The sample includes approximately 210,000 clones, less than 70% of them seen just once. Treatment defined: oral pan-JAK inhibitor, 5-10 mg twice daily. Material: CD4+ T cells sorted from blood, obtained around week 47, from a patient treated with tofacitinib. The source of these receptors is a human donor with alopecia areata.

The V gene is TRBV5-1, the J gene TRBJ2-3; 7 bases fit TRBD1. CDR3 size: 14 residues. Germline loops: CDR1 SGHRS, CDR2 YFSETQ. V lost 5 bases and J lost 3; bases outside the gene matches: 6. CDR3 amino acids: CASRLGTETDTQYF. In DNA, the CDR3 is TGCGCCAGCAGACTGGGGACAGAAACAGATACGCAGTATTTT.

This clone showed up just once. The chain links TRBV25-1 to TRBJ1-1, with D possibly TRBD1 on 6 matching bases. Trimming removed 0 bases at V and 4 bases at J, with 12 bases between. The CDR3 has 15 residues. Germline loops: CDR1 MGHDK, CDR2 SYGVNS. DNA of the CDR3: TGTGCCAGCAGTGAATACACCGGGACATTCACTGAAGCTTTCTTT. Protein product: CASSEYTGTFTEAFF.

This clone occurred a few times. V and J are TRBV5-1 and TRBJ2-2; 8 nucleotides line up with TRBD1. V gave up 4 bases and J gave up 0 bases; unmatched junction bases: 2. This CDR3 is 15 amino acids long. Germline-derived CDR1 and CDR2 are SGHRS and YFSETQ. In nucleotides, the CDR3 is TGCGCCAGCAGCGAGGACAGGGCGAACACCGGGGAGCTGTTTTTT. This codes for CASSEDRANTGELFF.

This clone came up a few times. The chain recombines TRBV25-1 with TRBJ1-3; D unresolved. Per the germline V gene, CDR1 is MGHDK and CDR2 is SYGVNS. V lost 3 bases and J lost 3, with 12 bases in between. There are 15 residues in the CDR3. The CDR3 coding sequence is TGTGCCAGCAGTGATCGCCGCGCGGATGGAAACACCATATATTTT. This codes for CASSDRRADGNTIYF.

This rearrangement joins TRBV21-1 to TRBJ2-4; the table's D gene call, TRBD2, was not cross checked with the DNA. TRBV21-1 is termed a pseudogene. This CDR3 is built from 11 residues. CDR3 in DNA: TGTGCCAGCAGCAGAGGGCTGGGGAGGGACTTC. Protein product: CASSRGLGRDF.

This clone was seen only once. V is TRBV2 and J is TRBJ1-2; D gene uncertain. Trimming took 8 bases from V and 7 from J, leaving 14 bases between them. The CDR3 is 12 amino acids. CDR1 is SNHLY and CDR2 is FYNNEI in the germline V gene. As DNA, the CDR3 is TGTGCCAGCGGGAGATGGGGTGCTGGCTACACCTTC. Amino acids: CASGRWGAGYTF.

The rearrangement uses TRBV4-3 and TRBJ1-1; D gene ambiguous. V lost 0 bases and J lost 0, with 17 bases in between. The CDR3 extends over 18 amino acids. CDR1 is LGHNA and CDR2 is YSLEER in the germline V gene. The CDR3 DNA reads as TGCGCCAGCAGCCAAGACTTACCACAGTCCGTCATGAACACTGAAGCTTTCTTT. It specifies CASSQDLPQSVMNTEAFF.

The sample holds a few counts of this clone. The rearrangement links TRBV29-1 to TRBJ2-5, with D tentatively TRBD1 (6 bases). Between the trimmed V and J ends, which lost 6 bases and 5 bases, there was a span of 13 bases. The CDR3 runs 12 residues. Germline V gene lookup returns CDR1 SQVTM and CDR2 ANQGSEA. CDR3 sequence reads: CSVNPQGETQYF. The CDR3 DNA follows: TGCAGCGTCAACCCTCAGGGGGAGACCCAGTACTTC.

V gene TRBV7-2 combines with J gene TRBJ2-3; 9 bases are a match to TRBD2. Trimming cost V 3 bases and J 5 bases; bases outside gene matches: 3. Germline-derived CDR1 and CDR2 are SGHTA and FQGNSA. The CDR3 is 14 residues long. The CDR3 sequence: CASSFAGGQDTQYF. The CDR3 coding sequence is TGTGCCAGCAGCTTTGCGGGGGGGCAAGATACGCAGTATTTT.

Written as DNA, the CDR3 is TGTGCCAGCAGCTTGTATGGGACTAACTATGGCTACACCTTC. It yields the protein CASSLYGTNYGYTF. The chain has TRBV7-2 and TRBJ1-2; D remains ambiguous. V was clipped by 3 bases and J by 0 bases, with 8 bases between them. Looked up from germline, CDR1 is SGHTA and CDR2 is FQGNSA. CDR3 length: 14 amino acids.

This clone was observed a handful of times. This chain links TRBV7-8 with TRBJ1-2; 8 nucleotides agree with TRBD1. Germline V gives CDR1 SGHVS, CDR2 FQNEAQ. V lost 0 bases to trimming and J lost 6 bases; unmatched junction nucleotides: 3. The CDR3 spans 14 residues. In DNA, the CDR3 is TGTGCCAGCAGCTTAGCTGGACAGGGCGATGGCTACACCTTC. Its protein product is CASSLAGQGDGYTF.

V is TRBV5-1 and J is TRBJ2-2; possibly TRBD2 for D (6 bases). The CDR3 contains 14 residues. Trimming stripped 2 bases from V and 4 bases from J, with 9 bases between. Germline V lookup: CDR1 SGHRS, CDR2 YFSETQ. The CDR3 DNA sequence: TGCGCCAGCAGCTTATGGGACTCCACCGGGGAGCTGTTTTTT. As protein: CASSLWDSTGELFF.

The chain recombines TRBV13 with TRBJ1-2; no definite D call. Germline V gene lookup returns CDR1 PRHDT and CDR2 FYEKMQ (reference sequence). This CDR3 has 13 amino acids. V lost 1 base, J lost 2 bases, and 5 bases lay in between. CDR3 in DNA: TGTGCCAGCAGCTTAGACCCCAACTATGGCTACACCTTC. Translating gives CASSLDPNYGYTF.

This clone was picked up a small number of times. Other DNA sequences in the same sample also yield this CDR3. This chain uses TRBV29-1 with TRBJ2-3, with D unresolved. There are 11 residues in the CDR3. The V gene lost 3 bases and the J gene lost 0 bases, with 1 base spanning the gap. Per the germline V gene, CDR1 is SQVTM and CDR2 is ANQGSEA. The CDR3 nucleotides read TGCAGCGTTGACAGCACAGATACGCAGTATTTT. Translation: CSVDSTDTQYF.

This clone was seen just once. The DNA of the CDR3 is TGTGCCAGCAGCACCCCGTGGCCAGGGCCCTACGAGCAGTACTTC. Amino acid sequence: CASSTPWPGPYEQYF. The chain joins TRBV5-6 to TRBJ2-7; maybe TRBD1 (5 bases). CDR3 length equals 15 residues. Germline-derived CDR1 and CDR2 are SGHDT and YYEEEE. Trimming shortened V by 4 bases and J by 2 bases, and 16 bases separated the two germline ends.

The rearrangement links TRBV30 to TRBJ2-1, with D unclear. The length of the CDR3 is 12 residues. Trimming cost V 5 bases and J 2 bases, with 7 bases left between them. The germline CDR1 and CDR2 sequences are GTSNPN and SVGIG (reference sequence). The CDR3 bases are TGTGCCTGGGGTAGGACCTACAATGAGCAGTTCTTC. Its protein product is CAWGRTYNEQFF.

This clone turned up a few times. The V and J genes are TRBV4-3 and TRBJ1-3; TRBD1 is a possible D gene (5 bases). Germline values: CDR1 LGHNA, CDR2 YSLEER. V lost 1 base and J 5 bases, leaving 9 bases between the germline ends. The CDR3 contains 14 residues. CDR3 amino acids: CASSQATERNTIYF. CDR3 bases: TGCGCCAGCAGCCAAGCGACAGAAAGAAACACCATATATTTT.

For the CDR3, the DNA is TGCAGCGTTGACAGGGAGCAGTATTTT. Translating gives CSVDREQYF. The chain links TRBV29-1 to TRBJ2-3, with D possibly matching TRBD1 (5 bases). V gave up 3 bases and J gave up 11 bases, with 6 bases separating them. The length of the CDR3 is 9 residues. CDR1 and CDR2 (germline): SQVTM, ANQGSEA.

This chain connects TRBV6-1 to TRBJ1-1; D possibly corresponds to TRBD1 (5 bases). Trimming shortened V by 0 bases and J by 11 bases, and 16 bases separated the two germline ends. CDR1 MNHNS and CDR2 SASEGT come from the germline V gene. CDR3 length equals 14 residues. The CDR3 spells CASSEALQGLEAFF. For the CDR3, the DNA is TGTGCCAGCAGTGAAGCGCTCCAGGGCCTTGAGGCTTTCTTT.

The chain employs TRBV30 and TRBJ1-5; 9 nucleotides match TRBD1. This CDR3 comprises 14 residues. Germline loops: CDR1 GTSNPN, CDR2 SVGIG (reference sequence). Trimming at V came to 3 bases and at J to 8 bases, leaving 8 bases not matched to a gene. In DNA form, the CDR3 reads TGTGCCTGGAGCGATCGGACAGGGGTTAAGCCCCAGCATTTT. Amino acids: CAWSDRTGVKPQHF.

The chain is built from TRBV7-9 and TRBJ1-6; D not certain. With 1 base removed from V and 0 bases from J, the gap between germline ends came to 13 bases. The CDR3 has 18 residues. Germline V CDR1 and CDR2: SEHNR, FQNEAQ (reference sequence). The DNA of the CDR3 is TGTGCCAGCAGCTTAGGAACGGGTTTAACCTCCTATAATTCACCCCTCCACTTT. This codes for CASSLGTGLTSYNSPLHF.